Sequencing of this TCR beta chain was carried out in a study of blood T cell repertoires in COVID-19. Looking at the study overall: COVID-19 samples from acute and convalescent phases originated in the United States, Italy and Spain. T cells, B-cell-depleted T cells, or PBMCs supplied cDNA or gDNA.

Original methodology: Quantification of nucleated cells was approximated via reference gene primer amplification. Assay used: immunoSEQ multiplex PCR; TCRdb lists only in-frame clones, some missing. That table furnishes V, J and clone size, whereas the DNA furnished D and trimming. Of a few hundred thousand clones in the sample, 70% to 90% were seen once. Per the germline V gene, CDR1 is MDHEN and CDR2 is SYDVKM. The CDR3 loop spans 12 amino acids. V dropped 6 bases and J dropped 3; count of bases not matched to a gene: 1. J is TRBJ2-5 and V is TRBV28; the match to TRBD2 covers 7 bases. Source material: peripheral blood. This receptor was taken from a woman aged 45-65 years with active or convalescent COVID-19. This CDR3 is CASRAGEETQYF. The CDR3 region has the DNA TGTGCCAGCAGGGCGGGGGAAGAGACCCAGTACTTC.